The 16 T cell receptor beta chains presented below share a single source sample, sequenced in a study of blood T cell repertoires in COVID-19 (dated by TCRdb to 2020 to 2021). The library was built by means of the immunoSEQ multiplex PCR assay. Not all clones reach the TCRdb copy of this immuneACCESS table, which keeps in-frame sequences only. Checked studies attribute under half of the gap to unresolved V genes and leave the rest unexplained. The sample table contains about 300,000 clones; only one count was recorded for approximately 84% of them. The ten largest clones represent more than 1.1% of the sample. The sequenced material came from peripheral blood. These receptors were taken from a human donor with COVID-19, enrolled during active disease. The donor label of this sample is uncertain.

The gene calls are TRBV10-3 and TRBJ1-4; the match to TRBD1 covers 9 bases. Germline V gene sequence: CDR1 ENHRY, CDR2 SYGVKD. Unmatched junction bases numbered 10, after V lost 3 bases and J lost 5 bases. The CDR3 has 17 residues. This chain's CDR3 is CAISETGTGRENEKLFF. DNA of the CDR3: TGTGCCATCAGTGAAACCGGGACAGGGAGAGAGAATGAAAAACTGTTTTTT.

About this clone: Other DNA sequences in this specimen translate into the identical CDR3. This chain links TRBV12-3 or TRBV12-4 with TRBJ1-2; a possible D gene is TRBD1 (5 bases). The CDR3 is made up of 12 amino acids. V was trimmed by 3 bases and J by 8 bases, leaving 10 bases between them. CDR3 loop: CASSFTGEGYTF. CDR3 sequence (DNA): TGTGCCAGCAGTTTTACGGGGGAAGGCTACACCTTC.

This clone was counted only a few times. The chain joins TRBV7-9 to TRBJ1-2, with no clear D. V lost 4 bases and J lost 0, with 12 bases in between. The CDR3 contains 15 residues. Germline-derived CDR1 and CDR2 are SEHNR and FQNEAQ (reference sequence). The CDR3 DNA sequence: TGTGCCAGCAGCTCATTTACGGGAGCTAACTATGGCTACACCTTC. Its translation: CASSSFTGANYGYTF.

The chain has TRBV11-3 and TRBJ2-7; 10 bases line up with TRBD2. The germline CDR1 and CDR2 sequences are SGHNT and YENEEA. V lost 0 bases and J lost 5; bases outside the gene matches: 7. The CDR3 consists of 16 residues. For the CDR3, the DNA is TGTGCCAGCAGCTTAGAGGGGGCTAGCGGGAGTAACGAGCAGTACTTC. It specifies CASSLEGASGSNEQYF.

As DNA, the CDR3 is TGTGCCAGCAGCGGACAGGGGTGGACTGAAGCTTTCTTT. Protein sequence: CASSGQGWTEAFF. The chain uses TRBV9 and TRBJ1-1, with TRBD1 identical over 8 bases. From germline, CDR1 is SGDLS and CDR2 YYNGEE. Trimming took 3 bases from V and 5 from J; bases not matched to a gene: 3. The CDR3 sequence is 13 residues long.

This rearrangement joins TRBV11-2 to TRBJ2-6; D might be TRBD1 (5 bases). From germline, CDR1 is SGHAT and CDR2 FQNNGV. V was trimmed by 5 bases and J by 0 bases, leaving 11 bases between them. The CDR3 has 16 residues. CDR3 DNA: TGTGCCAGCAGCAACAGACAGAACTCTGGGGCCAACGTCCTGACTTTC. Translated, it gives CASSNRQNSGANVLTF.

This clone was observed once. The rearrangement joins TRBV10-3 to TRBJ2-2; 11 bases fit TRBD2. The V and J ends lost 6 bases and 4 bases, in that order; junction bases with no gene match: 7. The CDR3 is 16 amino acids. Germline V gene data show CDR1 as ENHRY and CDR2 as SYGVKD. The CDR3 sequence is CAISPLAGEVTGELFF. DNA for the CDR3: TGTGCCATCAGCCCACTAGCGGGAGAGGTCACCGGGGAGCTGTTTTTT.

The chain carries TRBV18 and TRBJ2-2; D gene ambiguous. The CDR3 spans 16 residues. Trimming stripped 3 bases from V and 1 base from J, with 12 bases between. Germline-derived CDR1 and CDR2 are KGHSH and LQKENI. The CDR3 region has the DNA TGTGCCAGCTCACCCTCCTTTGCGGAGAACACCGGGGAGCTGTTTTTT. Translated: CASSPSFAENTGELFF.

The chain is built from TRBV5-1 and TRBJ2-7; TRBD2 aligns across 7 bases. Germline lookup yields CDR1 SGHRS and CDR2 YFSETQ. The CDR3 is made up of 15 amino acids. The V and J ends lost 0 bases and 0 bases, in that order; junction bases with no gene match: 3. DNA of the CDR3: TGCGCCAGCAGCTTGGCCAGCGGGGACTCCTACGAGCAGTACTTC. This sequence encodes CASSLASGDSYEQYF.

Here the CDR3 DNA reads TGTGCCAGCAGAACCGTAGCGCGGTCCCAAGAGACCCAGTACTTC. Translating gives CASRTVARSQETQYF. The chain carries TRBV6-5 and TRBJ2-5; tentatively, D is TRBD2 (5 bases). Germline V gene sequence: CDR1 MNHEY, CDR2 SVGAGI. The CDR3 is 15 residues long. V was pared by 6 bases and J by 1 base, with 15 bases between.

The CDR3 region is CASSQGSGSDTQYF. The CDR3 DNA sequence: TGTGCCAGCAGCCAAGGGTCAGGGTCAGATACGCAGTATTTT. V is TRBV3-1 (or the pseudogene TRBV3-2) and J is TRBJ2-3; D possibly corresponds to TRBD1 (5 bases). The germline V and J ends were trimmed by 1 base and 4 bases, with 9 bases remaining between them. Germline assignment: CDR1 LGHDT and CDR2 YNNKEL (reference sequence). CDR3 size: 14 residues.

The CDR3 DNA is TGTGCCAGCAGCGAATTGGGACAGAACACCGGGGAGCTGTTTTTT. As protein: CASSELGQNTGELFF. The chain combines TRBV2 with TRBJ2-2, with TRBD1 as a possible D gene (6 bases). V lost 6 bases and J lost 1, with 12 bases in between. This CDR3 is built from 15 residues. Germline V gene lookup returns CDR1 SNHLY and CDR2 FYNNEI.

The J gene is TRBJ2-1, the V gene TRBV7-3; perhaps TRBD1 as D (6 bases). With 4 bases removed from V and 7 bases from J, the gap between germline ends came to 14 bases. CDR1 and CDR2 (germline): SGHTA, FQGTGA. The CDR3 length is 14 residues. The CDR3, as DNA: TGTGCCAGCAGCTCCCCGGGGACACTAAATGAGCAGTTCTTC. Its protein is CASSSPGTLNEQFF. Looking up the rest from reference TRBV7-3 and TRBJ2-1 gives the full variable domain: GAGVSQTPSNKVTEKGKYVELRCDPISGHTALYWYRQSLGQGPEFLIYFQGTGAADDSGLPNDRFFAVRPEGSVSTLKIQRTERGDSAVYLCASSSPGTLNEQFFGPGTRLTVL.

J is TRBJ1-1 and V is TRBV25-1, with D possibly being TRBD1 (6 bases). V was clipped by 2 bases and J by 3 bases, with 7 bases between them. Germline-derived CDR1 and CDR2 are MGHDK and SYGVNS. This CDR3 is 13 amino acids long. CDR3 nucleotide sequence: TGTGCCAGCAGTGAACACAGGGACACTGAAGCTTTCTTT. Protein product: CASSEHRDTEAFF.

V usage is TRBV7-3 and J usage is TRBJ1-6, with a possible D match to TRBD1 (6 bases). CDR3 size: 14 residues. The V end was cut by 3 bases, the J end by 10 bases, with 13 bases between. Germline values: CDR1 SGHTA, CDR2 FQGTGA. The chain's CDR3 is CASSFGGLNSPLHF. In DNA, the CDR3 is TGTGCCAGCAGCTTCGGGGGGCTGAACTCACCCCTCCACTTT.

The V gene is TRBV18, the J gene TRBJ2-1; perhaps TRBD1 as D (5 bases). Germline values: CDR1 KGHSH, CDR2 LQKENI. The CDR3 is 15 residues long. The ends were cut back, 3 bases at V and 4 bases at J, with 13 bases in the middle. The CDR3 sequence is CASSPGQARYNEQFF. CDR3 DNA: TGTGCCAGCTCACCCGGACAAGCGAGGTACAATGAGCAGTTCTTC.